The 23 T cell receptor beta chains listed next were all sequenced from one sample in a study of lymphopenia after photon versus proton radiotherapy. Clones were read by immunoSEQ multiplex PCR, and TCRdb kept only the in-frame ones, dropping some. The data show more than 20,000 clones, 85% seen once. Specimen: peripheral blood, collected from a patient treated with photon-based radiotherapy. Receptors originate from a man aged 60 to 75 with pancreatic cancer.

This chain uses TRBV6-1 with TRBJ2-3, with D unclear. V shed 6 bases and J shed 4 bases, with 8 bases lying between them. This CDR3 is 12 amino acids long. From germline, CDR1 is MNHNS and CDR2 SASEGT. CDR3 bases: TGTGCCAGCAGCCTACGTCCAGATACGCAGTATTTT. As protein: CASSLRPDTQYF.

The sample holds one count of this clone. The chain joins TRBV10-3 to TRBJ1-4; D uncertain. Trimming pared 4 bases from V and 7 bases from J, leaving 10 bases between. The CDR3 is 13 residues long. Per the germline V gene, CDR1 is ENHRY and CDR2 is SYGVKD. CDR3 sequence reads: CAISVTPGEKLFF. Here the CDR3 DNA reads TGTGCCATCAGTGTCACCCCTGGTGAAAAACTGTTTTTT.

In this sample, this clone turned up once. In DNA, the CDR3 is TGTGCCAGCAGTTACTCGGGGACAGCCAGCTATGGCTACACCTTC. Translation gives CASSYSGTASYGYTF. V and J are TRBV28 and TRBJ1-2, with 7 bases lining up with TRBD1. The CDR3 extends over 15 amino acids. V was clipped by 4 bases and J by 4 bases; unmatched bases: 9. Per germline, CDR1 MDHEN and CDR2 SYDVKM.

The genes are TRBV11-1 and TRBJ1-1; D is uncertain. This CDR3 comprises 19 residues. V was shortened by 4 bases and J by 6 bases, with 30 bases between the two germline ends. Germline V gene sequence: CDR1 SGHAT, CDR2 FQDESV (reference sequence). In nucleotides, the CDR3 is TGTGCCAGCAGCTCTACGGCGCTATTTGGTTCCTCGGGCCCGTCTGAAGCTTTCTTT. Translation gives CASSSTALFGSSGPSEAFF.

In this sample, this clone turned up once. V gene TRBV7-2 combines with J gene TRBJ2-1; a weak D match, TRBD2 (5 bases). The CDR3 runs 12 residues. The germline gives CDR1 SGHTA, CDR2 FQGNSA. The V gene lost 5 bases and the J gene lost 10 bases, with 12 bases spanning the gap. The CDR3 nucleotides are TGTGCCAGCAGCCAATACGGAGGCGAGCAGTTCTTC. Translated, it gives CASSQYGGEQFF.

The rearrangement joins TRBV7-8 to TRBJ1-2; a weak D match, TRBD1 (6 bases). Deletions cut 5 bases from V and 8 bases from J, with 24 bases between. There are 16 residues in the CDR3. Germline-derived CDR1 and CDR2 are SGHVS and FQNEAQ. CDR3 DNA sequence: TGTGCCAGCAGCCCCTCGATAGGGACACTACCTTTAGGCTACACCTTC. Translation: CASSPSIGTLPLGYTF.

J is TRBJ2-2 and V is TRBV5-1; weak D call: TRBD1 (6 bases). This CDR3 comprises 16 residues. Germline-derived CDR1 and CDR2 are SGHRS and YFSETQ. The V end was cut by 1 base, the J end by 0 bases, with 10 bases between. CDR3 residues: CASSLLTGTNTGELFF. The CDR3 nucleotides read TGCGCCAGCAGCTTGTTAACAGGGACGAACACCGGGGAGCTGTTTTTT.

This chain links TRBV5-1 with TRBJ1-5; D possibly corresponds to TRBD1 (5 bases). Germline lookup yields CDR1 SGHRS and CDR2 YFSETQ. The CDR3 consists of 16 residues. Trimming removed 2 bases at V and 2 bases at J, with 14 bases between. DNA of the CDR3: TGCGCCAGCAGCTTCTTGGGGCGCGGGGGCAATCAGCCCCAGCATTTT. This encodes CASSFLGRGGNQPQHF.

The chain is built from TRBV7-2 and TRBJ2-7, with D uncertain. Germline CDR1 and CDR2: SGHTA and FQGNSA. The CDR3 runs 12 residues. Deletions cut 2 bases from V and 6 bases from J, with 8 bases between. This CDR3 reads CASSLILVEQYF. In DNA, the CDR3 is TGTGCCAGCAGCTTAATCCTCGTCGAGCAGTACTTC.

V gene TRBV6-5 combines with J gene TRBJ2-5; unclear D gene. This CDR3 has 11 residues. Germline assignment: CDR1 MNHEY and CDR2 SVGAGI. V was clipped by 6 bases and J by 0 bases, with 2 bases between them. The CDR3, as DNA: TGTGCCAGCAGCAACCAAGAGACCCAGTACTTC. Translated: CASSNQETQYF.

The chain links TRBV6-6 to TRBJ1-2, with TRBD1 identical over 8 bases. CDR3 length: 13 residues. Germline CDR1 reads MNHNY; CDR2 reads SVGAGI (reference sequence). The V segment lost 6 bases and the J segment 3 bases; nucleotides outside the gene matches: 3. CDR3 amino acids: CASSPTGDYGYTF. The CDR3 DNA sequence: TGTGCCAGCAGCCCGACAGGGGACTATGGCTACACCTTC.

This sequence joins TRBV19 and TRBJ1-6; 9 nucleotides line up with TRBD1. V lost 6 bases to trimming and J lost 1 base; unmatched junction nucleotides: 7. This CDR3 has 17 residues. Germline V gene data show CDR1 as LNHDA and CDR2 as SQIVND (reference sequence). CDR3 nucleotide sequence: TGTGCCAGTAGAGTTACAGGGGGCGAATCCTATAATTCACCCCTCCACTTT. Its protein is CASRVTGGESYNSPLHF.

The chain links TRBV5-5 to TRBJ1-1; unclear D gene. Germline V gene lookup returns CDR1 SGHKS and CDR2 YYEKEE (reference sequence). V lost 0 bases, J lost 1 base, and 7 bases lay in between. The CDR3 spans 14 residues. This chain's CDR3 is CASSLDFQNTEAFF. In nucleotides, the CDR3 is TGTGCCAGCAGCTTGGATTTTCAGAACACTGAAGCTTTCTTT.

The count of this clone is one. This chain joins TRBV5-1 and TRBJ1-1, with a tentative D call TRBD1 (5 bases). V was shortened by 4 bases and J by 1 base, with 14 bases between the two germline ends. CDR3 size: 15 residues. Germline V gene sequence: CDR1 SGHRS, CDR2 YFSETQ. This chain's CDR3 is CASSQGRYTNTEAFF. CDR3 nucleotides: TGCGCCAGCAGCCAGGGACGGTATACGAACACTGAAGCTTTCTTT.

The CDR3, as DNA: TGTGCCAGCAGCTTTGGCGGACAGACTGATACCTTC. Encoded protein: CASSFGGQTDTF. V is TRBV7-2 and J is TRBJ1-2; D may be TRBD1 (6 bases). V lost 3 bases and J lost 14, with 16 bases in between. The CDR3 is made up of 12 amino acids. CDR1 and CDR2 from the germline V gene are SGHTA and FQGNSA.

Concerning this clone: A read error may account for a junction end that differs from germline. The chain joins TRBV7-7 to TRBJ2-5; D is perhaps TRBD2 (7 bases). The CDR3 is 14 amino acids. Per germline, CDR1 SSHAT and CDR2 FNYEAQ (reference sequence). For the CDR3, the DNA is TGTGCTAGCAGCTTTGCGGGGGCTGGGGAGACCCAGTACTTC. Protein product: CASSFAGAGETQYF. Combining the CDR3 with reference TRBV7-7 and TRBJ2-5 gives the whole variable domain GAGVSQSPRYKVTKRGQDVTLRCDPISSHATLYWYQQALGQGPEFLTYFNYEAQPDKSGLPSDRFSAERPEGSISTLTIQRTEQRDSAMYRCASSFAGAGETQYFGPGTRLLVL.

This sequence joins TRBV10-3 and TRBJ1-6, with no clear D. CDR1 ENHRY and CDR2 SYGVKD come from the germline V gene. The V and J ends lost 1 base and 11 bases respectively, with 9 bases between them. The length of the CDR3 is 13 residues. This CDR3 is CAISELTSAPLHF. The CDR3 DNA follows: TGTGCCATCAGTGAGTTGACCTCGGCACCCCTCCACTTT.

In nucleotides, the CDR3 is TGTGCCAGTAGGGGACAGGGGGCGGACACCATATATTTT. It codes for CASRGQGADTIYF. The chain recombines TRBV19 with TRBJ1-3, with 12 positions matching TRBD1. Germline V gives CDR1 LNHDA, CDR2 SQIVND (reference sequence). With 6 bases clipped from V and 8 bases from J, the junction kept 2 bases outside the gene matches. The CDR3 is made up of 13 amino acids.

CDR3 protein: CASSQDRHTGELFF. DNA for the CDR3: TGCGCCAGCAGCCAAGACAGACACACCGGGGAGCTGTTTTTT. The chain employs TRBV4-3 and TRBJ2-2, with D uncertain. Looked up from germline, CDR1 is LGHNA and CDR2 is YSLEER. V was cut by 0 bases and J by 3 bases, with 5 bases left in between. The CDR3 spans 14 residues.

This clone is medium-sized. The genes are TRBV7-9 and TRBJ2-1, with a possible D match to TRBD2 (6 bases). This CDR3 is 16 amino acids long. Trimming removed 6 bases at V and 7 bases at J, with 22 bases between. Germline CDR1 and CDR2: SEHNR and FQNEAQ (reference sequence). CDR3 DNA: TGTGCCAGCAGAAAAAGCTCATGGGCGGGGAAGAATGAGCAGTTCTTC. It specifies CASRKSSWAGKNEQFF. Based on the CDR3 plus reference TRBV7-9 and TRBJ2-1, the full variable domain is DTGVSQNPRHKITKRGQNVTFRCDPISEHNRLYWYRQTLGQGPEFLTYFQNEAQLEKSRLLSDRFSAERPKGSFSTLEIQRTEQGDSAMYLCASRKSSWAGKNEQFFGPGTRLTVL.

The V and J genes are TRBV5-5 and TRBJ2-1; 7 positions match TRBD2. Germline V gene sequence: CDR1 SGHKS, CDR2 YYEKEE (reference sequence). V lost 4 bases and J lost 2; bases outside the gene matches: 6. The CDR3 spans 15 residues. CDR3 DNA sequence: TGTGCCAGCAGCCGAGCGGGGCTAACCTACAATGAGCAGTTCTTC. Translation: CASSRAGLTYNEQFF.

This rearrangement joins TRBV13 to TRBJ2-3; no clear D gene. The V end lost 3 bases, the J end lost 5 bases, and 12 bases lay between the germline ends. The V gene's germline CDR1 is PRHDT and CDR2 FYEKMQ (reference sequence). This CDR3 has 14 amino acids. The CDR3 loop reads CASSFPTGGDTQYF. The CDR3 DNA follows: TGTGCCAGCAGCTTCCCCACGGGTGGAGATACGCAGTATTTT.

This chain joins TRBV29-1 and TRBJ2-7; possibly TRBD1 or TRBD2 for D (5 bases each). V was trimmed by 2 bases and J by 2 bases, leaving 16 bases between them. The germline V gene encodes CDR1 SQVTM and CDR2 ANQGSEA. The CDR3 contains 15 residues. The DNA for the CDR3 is TGCAGCGTTGAAATTACCGGGACGGTGACCTACGAGCAGTACTTC. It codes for CSVEITGTVTYEQYF.